Below are 26 T cell receptor beta chains sequenced from a single sample in a study of T cells expressing NK-cell markers. TCRdb reanalyzed the 5' RACE reads, giving one entry per CDR3 protein sequence and no DNA. The ten top clones account for approximately 3.5%, within a sample of 500,000 to 600,000 distinct CDR3 sequences. Sequencing was carried out using blood T cells: a sorted CD56 or NKG2C T cell subset, CD4+ or CD8+ T cells, or bulk PBMC T cells (not recorded which). All receptors derive from a man younger than 35 in good health.

J is TRBJ2-3 and V is TRBV6-1; checking the TCRdb D call of TRBD2 is not possible without DNA. From germline, CDR1 is MNHNS and CDR2 SASEGT. CDR3 size: 13 residues. CDR3 region: CASSVRATDTQYF.

The rearrangement uses TRBV12-3 or TRBV12-4 and TRBJ2-1; TCRdb lists TRBD2, though no DNA is available to test this call. This CDR3 is built from 14 residues. The CDR3 protein is CASRRGGGPNEQFF.

The rearrangement links TRBV7-6 to TRBJ2-3; TCRdb lists TRBD1, though no DNA is available to test this call. CDR1 SGHVS and CDR2 FNYEAQ come from the germline V gene. The CDR3 is made up of 15 amino acids. CDR3 amino acids: CASSRRDSPTDTQYF. Full variable domain (rest looked up from reference TRBV7-6 and TRBJ2-3): GAGVSQSPRYKVTKRGQDVALRCDPISGHVSLYWYRQALGQGPEFLTYFNYEAQQDKSGLPNDRFSAERPEGSISTLTIQRTEQRDSAMYRCASSRRDSPTDTQYFGPGTRLTVL.

This sequence joins TRBV7-2 and TRBJ2-3; the D call of TRBD2 rests on TCRdb alone, since no DNA is present to check it. CDR1 SGHTA and CDR2 FQGNSA come from the germline V gene. This CDR3 has 14 amino acids. This chain's CDR3 is CASSSLFPGPPPYF. The variable domain in full, with the rest retrieved from reference TRBV7-2 and TRBJ2-3, is GAGVSQSPSNKVTEKGKDVELRCDPISGHTALYWYRQSLGQGLEFLIYFQGNSAPDKSGLPSDRFSAERTGGSVSTLTIQRTQQEDSAVYLCASSSLFPGPPPYFGPGTRLTVL.

The CDR3 reads CASSLAAGSSYNEQFF. The rearrangement links TRBV5-1 to TRBJ2-1. Germline values: CDR1 SGHRS, CDR2 YFSETQ. The CDR3 is made up of 16 amino acids.

The chain combines TRBV27 with TRBJ2-6; lacking DNA, the TRBD1 call made by TCRdb goes unchecked. This CDR3 comprises 16 residues. The germline V gene encodes CDR1 MNHEY and CDR2 SMNVEV (reference sequence). CDR3 sequence reads: CASSLLSGNPSNVLTF.

The chain couples TRBV2 to TRBJ2-2; TCRdb's D gene call, TRBD1, goes unchecked for lack of DNA. Germline lookup yields CDR1 SNHLY and CDR2 FYNNEI. CDR3 size: 16 residues. The CDR3 region is CASSDLGQGATGELFF.

The chain carries TRBV7-6 and TRBJ2-1. The germline V gene encodes CDR1 SGHVS and CDR2 FNYEAQ. CDR3 size: 11 residues. CDR3 sequence: CASSLSLNQFF. Filled out from reference TRBV7-6 and TRBJ2-1, the complete variable domain reads GAGVSQSPRYKVTKRGQDVALRCDPISGHVSLYWYRQALGQGPEFLTYFNYEAQQDKSGLPNDRFSAERPEGSISTLTIQRTEQRDSAMYRCASSLSLNQFFGPGTRLTVL.

The chain uses TRBV12-3 or TRBV12-4 and TRBJ1-1; TCRdb's D gene call, TRBD1, goes unchecked for lack of DNA. The CDR3 has 15 amino acids. The CDR3 loop is CASSTRTGVNTEAFF.

V gene TRBV28 combines with J gene TRBJ2-7; TCRdb's D gene call, TRBD1, goes unchecked for lack of DNA. There are 15 residues in the CDR3. CDR1 and CDR2 from the germline V gene are MDHEN and SYDVKM. The CDR3 loop reads CASLSTGTGSYEQYF.

The genes are TRBV7-6 and TRBJ2-1; the TRBD2 assignment by TCRdb is unverifiable without DNA. The CDR3 consists of 17 residues. Per germline, CDR1 SGHVS and CDR2 FNYEAQ. CDR3 loop: CASSRTSGRAGNNEQFF.

The V and J genes are TRBV27 and TRBJ2-7; TCRdb names TRBD2, which stays unverified in the absence of DNA. This CDR3 spans 18 amino acids. CDR1 MNHEY and CDR2 SMNVEV come from the germline V gene (reference sequence). CDR3: CASSFYGPGLGGGYEQYF.

This rearrangement joins TRBV29-1 to TRBJ2-1; with no DNA, the TCRdb D assignment of TRBD1 cannot be verified. The germline V gene encodes CDR1 SQVTM and CDR2 ANQGSEA. The CDR3 covers 13 residues. This CDR3 reads CSGRDRADNEQFF.

The chain couples TRBV20-1 to TRBJ2-1; the D call of TRBD2 rests on TCRdb alone, since no DNA is present to check it. Germline V CDR1 and CDR2: DFQATT, SNEGSKA (reference sequence). The CDR3 extends over 16 amino acids. The CDR3: CSARALESAPYNEQFF.

The genes are TRBV29-1 and TRBJ2-1; TCRdb's D call, TRBD1, is unchecked because there is no DNA. The CDR3 has 14 residues. Germline V gene data show CDR1 as SQVTM and CDR2 as ANQGSEA. CDR3 protein: CSVPPGASYNEQFF.

The chain joins TRBV20-1 to TRBJ2-7; without DNA, the TCRdb call of TRBD2 cannot be checked. This CDR3 has 12 residues. CDR1 and CDR2 from the germline V gene are DFQATT and SNEGSKA (reference sequence). The CDR3 is CSPGRETHEQYF.

CDR3 sequence reads: CASSFPNRGLNEQFF. The chain employs TRBV7-9 and TRBJ2-1; TCRdb proposes TRBD1, but this gene call is untestable without DNA. The CDR3 is 15 residues long. Per the germline V gene, CDR1 is SEHNR and CDR2 is FQNEAQ (reference sequence).

V usage is TRBV29-1 and J usage is TRBJ2-7; TCRdb designates TRBD1, a call that cannot be tested without DNA. This CDR3 contains 12 residues. Germline V gene lookup returns CDR1 SQVTM and CDR2 ANQGSEA. CDR3 residues: CSAQGPQHEQYF.

CDR3: CASSLVWQRNTGELFF. The gene calls are TRBV7-2 and TRBJ2-2. Germline loops: CDR1 SGHTA, CDR2 FQGNSA. This CDR3 is 16 amino acids long. The whole variable domain, remainder taken from reference TRBV7-2 and TRBJ2-2, is GAGVSQSPSNKVTEKGKDVELRCDPISGHTALYWYRQSLGQGLEFLIYFQGNSAPDKSGLPSDRFSAERTGGSVSTLTIQRTQQEDSAVYLCASSLVWQRNTGELFFGEGSRLTVL.

This sequence joins TRBV24-1 and TRBJ2-1; absent DNA, TCRdb's TRBD2 call cannot be checked. Germline loops: CDR1 KGHDR, CDR2 SFDVKD. The CDR3 sequence is 14 residues long. Here the CDR3 reads CATSDQGLAGGQFF.

The chain joins TRBV5-1 to TRBJ2-1; TCRdb picks TRBD1, but there is no DNA to check that call. This CDR3 has 15 residues. Germline values: CDR1 SGHRS, CDR2 YFSETQ. The CDR3 is CASSLAEVGVREQFF. Filled out from reference TRBV5-1 and TRBJ2-1, the complete variable domain reads KAGVTQTPRYLIKTRGQQVTLSCSPISGHRSVSWYQQTPGQGLQFLFEYFSETQRNKGNFPGRFSGRQFSNSRSEMNVSTLELGDSALYLCASSLAEVGVREQFFGPGTRLTVL.

This chain joins TRBV18 and TRBJ2-7. CDR1 is KGHSH and CDR2 is LQKENI in the germline V gene. The CDR3 sequence is 13 residues long. The CDR3 region is CASSPLQDREQYF.

This chain joins TRBV25-1 and TRBJ2-5; the D gene TCRdb calls, TRBD2, cannot be checked with no DNA. This CDR3 spans 14 amino acids. Germline V lookup: CDR1 MGHDK, CDR2 SYGVNS. The CDR3 region is CASSEPGGKGTQYF.

This chain links TRBV11-2 with TRBJ2-6; without DNA, the TCRdb call of TRBD1 cannot be checked. The CDR3 contains 15 residues. Germline V gives CDR1 SGHAT, CDR2 FQNNGV. The CDR3: CASSRDRAGANVLTF. Supplemented by reference TRBV11-2 and TRBJ2-6, the full variable domain reads EAGVAQSPRYKIIEKRQSVAFWCNPISGHATLYWYQQILGQGPKLLIQFQNNGVVDDSQLPKDRFSAERLKGVDSTLKIQPAKLEDSAVYLCASSRDRAGANVLTFGAGSRLTVL.

The genes are TRBV19 and TRBJ2-2; no DNA is available, so the TRBD1 call from TCRdb remains unchecked. Germline V gene lookup returns CDR1 LNHDA and CDR2 SQIVND (reference sequence). CDR3 length equals 16 residues. CDR3 in amino acids: CASSLVPGQGTGELFF.

The V gene is TRBV6-1, the J gene TRBJ2-3; as DNA is missing, the TRBD1 call by TCRdb cannot be tested. CDR1 MNHNS and CDR2 SASEGT come from the germline V gene. The CDR3 runs 14 residues. The CDR3 loop is CASIRGQGTDTQYF.